This T cell receptor (beta chain) is from a study of blood T cells in healthy people across ages. This clonotype turned up a few times. Its antigen is unidentified. Points from the study as a whole: Conclusively comparing naive with antigen-experienced cells was impossible with unsorted PBMCs. Older age went with lower TCR beta diversity per million T cells, in a roughly linear way.

The draw of peripheral blood yielded 8.5 to 10 milliliters from each donor. Together with a sample-barcoded 5' primer, a J-beta primer mix was included in a second PCR lasting roughly 7 to 11 cycles. Each cDNA molecule, via a template-switch adaptor with 12 random nucleotides, was tagged. MiXCR, applied by TCRdb to the 5' RACE reads, yields one record per CDR3 protein. The sample has about 1.6 million distinct CDR3 sequences, about 35% seen once; the top ten hold roughly 10%. V was cut by 3 bases and J by 0 bases, with 11 bases left in between. The CDR3 length is 15 residues. The sequenced sample consisted of blood. The sequence derives from a woman aged 25 to 39 in good health. The chain carries TRBV12-3 or TRBV12-4 and TRBJ2-5; D tentatively reads TRBD1 or TRBD2 (5 bases each). Written as DNA, the CDR3 is TGTGCCAGCAGTTTTTCCGGGGCGTACCAAGAGACCCAGTACTTC. It is translated as CASSFSGAYQETQYF.